The rows below give T cell receptor beta chains drawn from one sample of a study of T cells in Graves' hyperthyroidism and ophthalmopathy. TCRdb independently ran MiXCR on the multiplex PCR reads; one entry per CDR3 protein. The sample carries 500,000 to 550,000 distinct CDR3 sequences, 15% to 20% recorded once. The sequenced sample was blood. These receptors came from a man in his forties or fifties with Graves' ophthalmopathy. CDR3s include the opening cysteine and the closing phenylalanine or tryptophan. A D gene is named only where the DNA matches it firmly. The size entry is marked missing in some rows and otherwise reads once, few, many or a size class.

V	D	J	size	DNA	CDR3
TRBV5-1	.	TRBJ1-6	.	TGCGCCAGCAGCACGGACAATAATTCACCCCTCCACTTT	CASSTDNNSPLHF
TRBV20-1	.	TRBJ2-3	many	TGCAGTGCGCTCTTCGCCGATACGCAGTATTTT	CSALFADTQYF
TRBV30	TRBD1	TRBJ2-7	once	TGTGCCTGGAGTCCTGGACAGGGGGCACGGCAGTACTTC	CAWSPGQGARQYF
TRBV7-8	.	TRBJ1-5	.	TGTGCCAGCAGCTTAGCGGGGCGGCCTAATCAGCCCCAGCATTTT	CASSLAGRPNQPQHF
TRBV11-2	.	TRBJ1-2	.	TGTGCCAGCAGCCCCTGGGAAGGCAGGGGTCGTTATGGCTACACCTTC	CASSPWEGRGRYGYTF
TRBV6-1	.	TRBJ2-1	few	TGTGCCAGCAACCAAGGGTACCCCTACAATGAGCAGTTCTTC	CASNQGYPYNEQFF
TRBV20-1	.	TRBJ1-5	.	TGCAGTGCTAGTCAGAATAGCAATCAGCCCCAGCATTTT	CSASQNSNQPQHF
TRBV15	.	TRBJ2-5	.	TGTGCCACCAGCAGAGGCCCAGGGCGCGGGGATGAGACCCAGTACTTC	CATSRGPGRGDETQYF
TRBV7-3	.	TRBJ2-1	.	TGTGCCAGCAGCTTATCGACCAGTACCTACAATGAGCAGTTCTTC	CASSLSTSTYNEQFF
TRBV2	.	TRBJ2-7	many	TGTGCCAGCAGTGACATAGTAGGGCCGCACTCCTACGAGCAGTACTTC	CASSDIVGPHSYEQYF